This TCR beta chain was retrieved from a study of cytomegalovirus exposure and HLA in healthy donors. The CDR3 runs 16 residues. Trimming at V came to 5 bases and at J to 4 bases, leaving 12 bases not matched to a gene. Per germline, CDR1 SGHRS and CDR2 YFSETQ. Vbeta (60) and Jbeta (13) primers were used in the PCR. Data came from immunoSEQ multiplex PCR; TCRdb stores just in-frame clones and leaves some out. The sample has 150,000 to 200,000 clones, about 62% seen once. Points from the study as a whole: Later analysis associated a missense DCLRE1C variant with TCR beta V- and J-gene trimming. From TCR beta sequences, most subjects' HLA-A and HLA-B alleles were reportedly predicted accurately.

A remark on this clone: What it binds is unknown.

This sequence originates from a man aged 40-49 years in good health and CMV-seronegative. The chain recombines TRBV5-1 with TRBJ2-3; 8 nucleotides align to TRBD1. Source material: PBMCs. The CDR3 sequence: CASSRQGQGISDTQYF. CDR3 in DNA: TGCGCCAGCAGTCGACAAGGACAGGGAATTTCAGATACGCAGTATTTT.